The 21 T cell receptor beta chains listed next were all sequenced from one sample in a study of T cell changes during pregnancy in multiple sclerosis. The data were produced by immunoSEQ multiplex PCR, yet TCRdb's version contains in-frame clones alone and is incomplete. The sample includes 80,000 to 130,000 clones, more than 80% seen only once; the top ten take approximately 1.2%. Sequences were derived from peripheral blood, sampled in the second trimester of pregnancy. These receptors were obtained from a female donor with multiple sclerosis, enrolled in a pregnancy study.

V and J are TRBV4-2 and TRBJ2-1, with 7 bases matching TRBD2. CDR1 and CDR2 from the germline V gene are LGHNA and YNFKEQ. V lost 4 bases to trimming and J lost 9 bases; unmatched junction nucleotides: 12. The CDR3 runs 15 residues. DNA for the CDR3: TGTGCCAGCAGCCCATCCCGGGGGGAGGGATGTGAGCAGTTCTTC. Amino acid sequence: CASSPSRGEGCEQFF.

The chain employs TRBV28 and TRBJ1-4; TRBD1 might be the D (5 bases). CDR1 and CDR2 (germline): MDHEN, SYDVKM. V was clipped by 4 bases and J by 5 bases, with 14 bases between them. There are 15 residues in the CDR3. Here the CDR3 reads CASSSSGLPNEKLFF. CDR3 sequence (DNA): TGTGCCAGCAGTTCCTCAGGGCTCCCGAATGAAAAACTGTTTTTT.

The chain links TRBV25-1 to TRBJ1-2; possibly TRBD1 for D (6 bases). The CDR3 runs to 16 residues. Germline CDR1 and CDR2: MGHDK and SYGVNS. V lost 3 bases and J lost 3, with 17 bases in between. CDR3 residues: CASSDPQGPGDYGYTF. CDR3 DNA: TGTGCCAGCAGTGACCCCCAAGGGCCAGGGGACTATGGCTACACCTTC.

The chain uses TRBV2 and TRBJ1-5, with unresolved D. The length of the CDR3 is 13 residues. Deletions cut 7 bases from V and 2 bases from J, with 9 bases between. Germline-derived CDR1 and CDR2 are SNHLY and FYNNEI. The CDR3, as DNA: TGTGCCAGCATGTACCAGGGCAATCAGCCCCAGCATTTT. Translation: CASMYQGNQPQHF.

The gene calls are TRBV19 and TRBJ2-7, with 7 bases that match TRBD1. The CDR3 consists of 15 residues. V gave up 4 bases and J gave up 0 bases; unmatched junction bases: 6. Looked up from germline, CDR1 is LNHDA and CDR2 is SQIVND (reference sequence). DNA of the CDR3: TGTGCCAGTAGTACCCGACAGGGAAGCTCCTACGAGCAGTACTTC. It specifies CASSTRQGSSYEQYF. Drawing the rest from reference TRBV19 and TRBJ2-7, the complete variable domain is DGGITQSPKYLFRKEGQNVTLSCEQNLNHDAMYWYRQDPGQGLRLIYYSQIVNDFQKGDIAEGYSVSREKKESFPLTVTSAQKNPTAFYLCASSTRQGSSYEQYFGPGTRLTVT.

The chain employs TRBV2 and TRBJ2-1; 7 bases are a match to TRBD2. This CDR3 contains 19 residues. The junction had 19 bases not matched to a gene; V was cut back by 4 bases and J by 4 bases. Germline values: CDR1 SNHLY, CDR2 FYNNEI. As DNA, the CDR3 is TGTGCCAGCAGTGCACTAGAATCTAGCGGAGGTTATCTGTACAATGAGCAGTTCTTC. Amino acid sequence: CASSALESSGGYLYNEQFF.

This clone came up once. The gene calls are TRBV18 and TRBJ2-3; D uncertain. V dropped 3 bases and J dropped 4 bases, with 5 bases sitting between them. The germline V gene has CDR1 KGHSH and CDR2 LQKENI. CDR3 size: 12 residues. In DNA form, the CDR3 reads TGTGCCAGCTCACCTAGCTCAGATACGCAGTATTTT. Its translation is CASSPSSDTQYF.

This chain joins TRBV20-1 and TRBJ1-2; possible D gene TRBD1, 5 bases. Germline V gene data show CDR1 as DFQATT and CDR2 as SNEGSKA (reference sequence). The V end was cut by 3 bases, the J end by 7 bases, with 9 bases between. This CDR3 spans 11 amino acids. CDR3: CSASGGGGYTF. The CDR3 DNA sequence: TGCAGTGCTAGTGGGGGGGGTGGCTACACCTTC.

The genes are TRBV2 and TRBJ1-5, with 9 nucleotides matching TRBD1. Germline CDR1 reads SNHLY; CDR2 reads FYNNEI. The V gene end was trimmed by 8 bases and the J gene end by 5 bases; junction bases not matched to a gene: 13. The CDR3 loop spans 16 amino acids. CDR3 nucleotide sequence: TGTGCCAGCGGCGGACAGGGGAAGGGCACCGATCAGCCCCAGCATTTT. Its translation is CASGGQGKGTDQPQHF. Together with reference TRBV2 and TRBJ1-5, the CDR3 gives the full variable domain: EPEVTQTPSHQVTQMGQEVILRCVPISNHLYFYWYRQILGQKVEFLVSFYNNEISEKSEIFDDQFSVERPDGSNFTLKIRSTKLEDSAMYFCASGGQGKGTDQPQHFGDGTRLSIL.

The chain employs TRBV27 and TRBJ1-3, with D possibly being TRBD1 (5 bases). With 5 bases removed from V and 0 bases from J, the gap between germline ends came to 20 bases. CDR1 and CDR2 from the germline V gene are MNHEY and SMNVEV (reference sequence). The CDR3 runs 18 residues. In DNA, the CDR3 is TGTGCCAGCAGTCCCTGGGTGGGCCCAGGGCTCTCTGGAAACACCATATATTTT. Protein: CASSPWVGPGLSGNTIYF.

CDR3 in DNA: TGTGCCAGCACTGAATTGTCGGCGGGGGGGGGCCTTCACGAGCAGTACTTC. As protein: CASTELSAGGGLHEQYF. V and J are TRBV11-3 and TRBJ2-7, with TRBD2 matching 9 bases. CDR1 and CDR2 (germline): SGHNT, YENEEA. This CDR3 has 17 amino acids. Unmatched junction bases numbered 18, after V lost 7 bases and J lost 5 bases.

V is TRBV5-4 and J is TRBJ2-3; 14 positions agree with TRBD2. V was pared by 0 bases and J by 3 bases, with 9 bases of the junction left unmatched. Looked up from germline, CDR1 is SGHNT and CDR2 is YYREEE (reference sequence). The CDR3 runs 19 residues. CDR3 coding DNA: TGTGCCAGCAGCTTGGGGGGACTAGCGGGAGCTGGGGGTACAGATACGCAGTATTTT. Its translation: CASSLGGLAGAGGTDTQYF.

The chain is built from TRBV18 and TRBJ2-1; perhaps TRBD1 as D (6 bases). The V gene's germline CDR1 is KGHSH and CDR2 LQKENI. V gave up 1 base and J gave up 5 bases, with 18 bases separating them. CDR3 length equals 17 residues. The CDR3, as DNA: TGTGCCAGCTCACCACAGACCCTTGGGGGCCTGAACAATGAGCAGTTCTTC. It translates to CASSPQTLGGLNNEQFF.

The V gene is TRBV20-1, the J gene TRBJ2-5; tentatively, D is TRBD2 (6 bases). The ends were cut back, 4 bases at V and 9 bases at J, with 12 bases in the middle. Germline CDR1 is DFQATT and CDR2 is SNEGSKA (reference sequence). This CDR3 comprises 11 residues. The CDR3 region has the DNA TGCAGTGCTATGGGACTCCCCTCCCAGTACTTC. Translated, it gives CSAMGLPSQYF.

The J gene is TRBJ1-2, the V gene TRBV18; 9 bases agree with TRBD1. This CDR3 has 16 amino acids. Germline V lookup: CDR1 KGHSH, CDR2 LQKENI. The V and J ends lost 8 bases and 0 bases, in that order; junction bases with no gene match: 10. The DNA for the CDR3 is TGTGCCAGCCGAAGCTCCGGGACAGGGTCTAACTATGGCTACACCTTC. Translated, it gives CASRSSGTGSNYGYTF.

This clone occurred once. The genes are TRBV2 and TRBJ2-7, with 8 bases matching TRBD2. The V gene end was trimmed by 6 bases and the J gene end by 2 bases; junction bases not matched to a gene: 9. The CDR3 length is 15 residues. Germline loops: CDR1 SNHLY, CDR2 FYNNEI. The CDR3 reads CASRESGSWPYEQYF. The DNA for the CDR3 is TGTGCCAGCAGGGAGAGCGGGAGTTGGCCCTACGAGCAGTACTTC.

This clone appeared once. V gene TRBV19 combines with J gene TRBJ2-7; TRBD1 matches at 9 bases. The J segment lost 11 bases and the V segment lost 0 bases, leaving 5 bases of the junction unmatched. The germline V gene has CDR1 LNHDA and CDR2 SQIVND (reference sequence). This CDR3 region has 13 residues. The DNA of the CDR3 is TGTGCCAGTAGTATAGATAGGGACAGGGTTGAGTACTTC. Translating it yields CASSIDRDRVEYF. The full variable domain, completed using reference TRBV19 and TRBJ2-7, is DGGITQSPKYLFRKEGQNVTLSCEQNLNHDAMYWYRQDPGQGLRLIYYSQIVNDFQKGDIAEGYSVSREKKESFPLTVTSAQKNPTAFYLCASSIDRDRVEYFGPGTRLTVT.

The chain recombines TRBV7-9 with TRBJ1-2; tentative D call: TRBD1 (6 bases). The CDR3 runs to 14 residues. Germline CDR1 SEHNR, CDR2 FQNEAQ (reference sequence). Deletions cut 5 bases from V and 2 bases from J, with 12 bases between. This CDR3 is CASSAGAGNYGYTF. The DNA for the CDR3 is TGTGCCAGCAGCGCAGGGGCAGGGAACTATGGCTACACCTTC.

This sequence joins TRBV19 and TRBJ1-1; 8 bases line up with TRBD1. The CDR3 contains 14 residues. J lost 5 bases, V lost 5 bases, and 7 bases had no gene match. Germline-derived CDR1 and CDR2 are LNHDA and SQIVND (reference sequence). The CDR3 coding sequence is TGTGCCAGTAGTCCAGGACAGGGAGGGACTGAAGCTTTCTTT. Translating gives CASSPGQGGTEAFF.

This rearrangement joins TRBV7-3 to TRBJ1-4, with no clear D. The germline gives CDR1 SGHTA, CDR2 FQGTGA. The CDR3 consists of 13 residues. V was shortened by 6 bases and J by 3 bases, with 8 bases between the two germline ends. The CDR3 DNA is TGTGCCAGCAGTGCGGGCCCTAATGAAAAACTGTTTTTT. Protein: CASSAGPNEKLFF.

The chain carries TRBV27 and TRBJ1-2; TRBD1 is a possible D gene (5 bases). The V gene's germline CDR1 is MNHEY and CDR2 SMNVEV (reference sequence). This CDR3 comprises 15 residues. V dropped 6 bases and J dropped 0 bases, with 14 bases sitting between them. The CDR3 DNA reads as TGTGCCAGCAGAAGGAGGGGCCAAGCTAACTATGGCTACACCTTC. Its translation: CASRRRGQANYGYTF.